This T cell receptor (beta chain) is from a study of identical twins. Each CDR3 protein gets one entry after TCRdb re-called the 5' RACE reads with MiXCR. The table records hundreds of thousands of distinct CDR3 sequences, approximately 18% of them present only once. This clonotype was recorded a few times. Germline assignment: CDR1 SGHDT and CDR2 YYEEEE. The CDR3 spans 14 residues. V dropped 6 bases and J dropped 0 bases, with 13 bases sitting between them. These records were also assigned to another study, of T cells expressing NK-cell markers. From that paper: Expanded NKG2C+ T cell clones had unclear HCMV specificity.

This receptor was identified in a woman aged 18-30 years in good health. This chain connects TRBV5-6 to TRBJ2-7; a possible D gene is TRBD2 (6 bases). Material for sequencing was PBMCs. The CDR3 here is CASNLATHSYEQYF. The DNA for the CDR3 is TGTGCCAGCAACCTAGCGACTCACTCCTACGAGCAGTACTTC. The full variable domain, in which reference TRBV5-6 and TRBJ2-7 provide the parts outside the CDR3, is DAGVTQSPTHLIKTRGQQVTLRCSPKSGHDTVSWYQQALGQGPQFIFQYYEEEERQRGNFPDRFSGHQFPNYSSELNVNALLLGDSALYLCASNLATHSYEQYFGPGTRLTVT.